The 7 T cell receptor beta chains reported below all come from one sample, sequenced in a study of regulatory T cells in long-lasting Graves disease. Time point specified: newly diagnosed GD, antithyroid drugs for less than 3 months. After RNA was extracted from PBMCs, the TCR library was made from it. Building of the TCR beta libraries involved iRepertoire HTBI primers and Arm-PCR of CDR3 regions. TCRdb redid the calling of the multiplex PCR reads with MiXCR, one entry per CDR3 protein. The table has about 220,000 distinct CDR3 sequences, approximately 18% seen once. The same sample was also used in a study of T cells in Graves' hyperthyroidism and ophthalmopathy.

The sequencing used peripheral blood mononuclear cells (PBMCs), collected at new diagnosis, from a patient treated with antithyroid drugs. Receptor source: a woman in her twenties or thirties with Graves disease.

Worth noting for this clonotype: It may be a read error: a sequence one base away is much more abundant. The V and J genes are TRBV9 and TRBJ1-2, with 8 bases that match TRBD1. Per the germline V gene, CDR1 is SGDLS and CDR2 is YYNGEE. Trimming removed 0 bases from V and 9 bases from J; junction bases left unmatched: 7. This CDR3 spans 14 amino acids. DNA of the CDR3: TGTGCCAGCAGCGTAGTCAGGAACAGGGGGAGCTACACCTTC. As protein: CASSVVRNRGSYTF. The full variable domain, completed using reference TRBV9 and TRBJ1-2, is DSGVTQTPKHLITATGQRVTLRCSPRSGDLSVYWYQQSLDQGLQFLIQYYNGEERAKGNILERFSAQQFPDLHSELNLSSLELGDSALYFCASSVVRNRGSYTFGSGTRLTVV.

This clonotype has just a few counts. The CDR3 here is CASKADSSNEQFF. The CDR3 nucleotides read TGCGCCAGCAAGGCCGACAGCTCCAATGAGCAGTTCTTC. The V call is TRBV10-2, the J call TRBJ2-1; maybe TRBD1 (5 bases). The CDR3 covers 13 residues. Germline CDR1 is WSHSY and CDR2 is SAAADI. The V end was cut by 7 bases, the J end by 6 bases, with 13 bases between.

This clonotype has at least ten counts. This chain links TRBV6-1 with TRBJ1-5; 8 bases align to TRBD1. From germline, CDR1 is MNHNS and CDR2 SASEGT. V shed 8 bases, J shed 0 bases, and the junction held 3 bases outside the gene matches. The CDR3 covers 14 residues. DNA for the CDR3: TGTGCCAGCTGCAGGGGGCTTAGCAATCAGCCCCAGCATTTT. Translated, it gives CASCRGLSNQPQHF.

This clonotype was observed many times. This chain connects TRBV20-1 to TRBJ2-1; D not resolved. The germline V gene encodes CDR1 DFQATT and CDR2 SNEGSKA (reference sequence). The germline V and J ends were trimmed by 1 base and 4 bases, with 14 bases remaining between them. CDR3 length equals 15 residues. The CDR3 protein is CSARGGLTQYNEQFF. The CDR3 DNA reads as TGCAGTGCTAGAGGGGGTCTCACCCAATACAATGAGCAGTTCTTC.

This clonotype was picked up many times. The chain combines TRBV19 with TRBJ1-2; D gene unclear. The CDR3 spans 13 residues. Trimming pared 4 bases from V and 4 bases from J, leaving 10 bases between. CDR1 and CDR2 (germline): LNHDA, SQIVND (reference sequence). The CDR3: CASSTSNLYGYTF. Written as DNA, the CDR3 is TGTGCCAGTAGTACCTCGAACCTCTATGGCTACACCTTC.

In this sample, this clonotype turned up many times. The chain links TRBV6-9 to TRBJ2-2; D is unclear. The CDR3 is made up of 15 amino acids. From germline, CDR1 is MNHGY and CDR2 SVAAGI. The V gene lost 3 bases and the J gene lost 0 bases, with 8 bases spanning the gap. The CDR3 is CASSYERSNTGELFF. The CDR3 DNA is TGTGCCAGCAGTTACGAGAGATCGAACACCGGGGAGCTGTTTTTT.

This clonotype has ten or more counts. The rearrangement joins TRBV19 to TRBJ1-5, with 9 bases that match TRBD1. This CDR3 contains 15 residues. Unmatched junction bases numbered 8, after V lost 5 bases and J lost 6 bases. Germline-derived CDR1 and CDR2 are LNHDA and SQIVND (reference sequence). Here the CDR3 reads CASSGEGQGFQPQHF. DNA for the CDR3: TGTGCCAGTAGTGGGGAAGGACAGGGGTTTCAGCCCCAGCATTTT.